Listed below are T cell receptor beta chains from one sample, sequenced in a study of blood T cell repertoires in COVID-19. Libraries were prepared by immunoSEQ multiplex PCR; TCRdb keeps only in-frame clonotypes and omits some of them. In the table there are roughly 230,000 clones, 88% of which are singletons. Sequencing was done on a sample of peripheral blood. The origin of the receptors is a human donor in a cohort sampled during active COVID-19. CDR3s include the opening cysteine and the closing phenylalanine or tryptophan. Each record gives: V gene, clone size, J gene, D gene, CDR3 protein, CDR3 DNA. The D gene is left open where the match is weak. The size of a clone is reported for some rows only, either as once, few or many, or as a class for expanded clones.

V: TRBV7-2
size: .
J: TRBJ2-3
D: .
CDR3: CASSLVGDRLLDTQYF
DNA: TGTGCCAGCAGCTTAGTGGGTGACAGGTTATTAGATACGCAGTATTTT

V: TRBV2
size: few
J: TRBJ1-1
D: .
CDR3: CASSEEVRTEAFF
DNA: TGTGCCAGCAGCGAGGAAGTACGGACTGAAGCTTTCTTT

V: TRBV6-1
size: .
J: TRBJ1-5
D: .
CDR3: CASSEAGGAGNQPQHF
DNA: TGTGCCAGCAGTGAAGCGGGGGGGGCGGGCAATCAGCCCCAGCATTTT

V: TRBV19
size: .
J: TRBJ2-7
D: .
CDR3: CASSIALRSYEQYF
DNA: TGTGCCAGTAGTATCGCCCTCAGAAGTTACGAGCAGTACTTC

V: TRBV29-1
size: .
J: TRBJ1-1
D: .
CDR3: CSVATGNTEAFF
DNA: TGCAGCGTTGCCACAGGGAACACTGAAGCTTTCTTT

V: TRBV3-1/TRBV3-2
size: .
J: TRBJ2-2
D: .
CDR3: CASSLLGGVAGELFF
DNA: TGTGCCAGCAGCCTTCTTGGCGGGGTGGCCGGGGAGCTGTTTTTT

V: TRBV2
size: .
J: TRBJ1-6
D: .
CDR3: CASSDGGVLYSPLHF
DNA: TGTGCCAGCAGTGATGGCGGGGTCCTTTATTCACCCCTCCACTTT

V: TRBV6-2/TRBV6-3
size: .
J: TRBJ2-6
D: .
CDR3: CASSYSEYSGANVLTF
DNA: TGTGCCAGCAGTTACTCGGAGTACTCTGGGGCCAACGTCCTGACTTTC

V: TRBV7-3
size: .
J: TRBJ1-5
D: .
CDR3: CASSLTWTVNQPQHF
DNA: TGTGCCAGCAGCTTAACGTGGACAGTTAATCAGCCCCAGCATTTT

V: TRBV20-1
size: .
J: TRBJ1-1
D: .
CDR3: CSARGNTEAFF
DNA: TGCAGTGCTCGGGGGAACACTGAAGCTTTCTTT

V: TRBV28
size: .
J: TRBJ1-5
D: .
CDR3: CASSLLNGSNQPQHF
DNA: TGTGCCAGCAGTTTATTGAACGGGAGCAATCAGCCCCAGCATTTT

V: TRBV2
size: .
J: TRBJ2-7
D: TRBD1
CDR3: CASSAPKGQGPHEQYF
DNA: TGTGCCAGCAGTGCACCGAAGGGACAGGGGCCGCACGAGCAGTACTTC

V: TRBV6-6
size: .
J: TRBJ1-1
D: .
CDR3: CASTRAEITEAFF
DNA: TGTGCCAGCACGCGGGCGGAGATCACTGAAGCTTTCTTT

V: TRBV9
size: once
J: TRBJ1-1
D: TRBD1
CDR3: CASSARGYTEAFF
DNA: TGTGCCAGCAGCGCCAGGGGGTACACTGAAGCTTTCTTT

V: TRBV4-3
size: .
J: TRBJ1-2
D: .
CDR3: CASSQDQEDNYGYTF
DNA: TGCGCCAGCAGCCAAGATCAAGAGGATAACTATGGCTACACCTTC

V: TRBV30
size: .
J: TRBJ1-1
D: .
CDR3: CAWSPGQTNTEAFF
DNA: TGTGCCTGGAGTCCCGGACAGACAAACACTGAAGCTTTCTTT

V: TRBV7-2
size: .
J: TRBJ1-2
D: .
CDR3: CASSLGPRENYGYTF
DNA: TGTGCCAGCAGCTTAGGCCCCAGGGAAAACTATGGCTACACCTTC

V: TRBV5-1
size: .
J: TRBJ2-7
D: TRBD2
CDR3: CASSLASGSGYEQYF
DNA: TGCGCCAGCAGCTTGGCGAGCGGGAGTGGGTACGAGCAGTACTTC

V: TRBV12-3/TRBV12-4
size: .
J: TRBJ2-7
D: .
CDR3: CASSLARRGEQYF
DNA: TGTGCCAGCAGTTTAGCGCGGAGAGGGGAGCAGTACTTC

V: TRBV5-6
size: .
J: TRBJ1-2
D: .
CDR3: CASSQTNYGYTF
DNA: TGTGCCAGCAGCCAAACTAACTATGGCTACACCTTC

V: TRBV7-9
size: .
J: TRBJ1-1
D: .
CDR3: CASSPRGARGTEAFF
DNA: TGTGCCAGCAGCCCTCGCGGGGCGCGGGGAACTGAAGCTTTCTTT

V: TRBV4-3
size: .
J: TRBJ2-1
D: TRBD2
CDR3: CASSQRTSGGAFVGYNEQFF
DNA: TGCGCCAGCAGCCAGAGGACTAGCGGGGGGGCCTTCGTAGGATACAATGAGCAGTTCTTC

V: TRBV13
size: .
J: TRBJ2-7
D: TRBD1
CDR3: CASSHGTGASYEQYF
DNA: TGTGCCAGCAGCCACGGGACAGGGGCTTCCTACGAGCAGTACTTC

V: TRBV7-2
size: .
J: TRBJ2-1
D: TRBD1
CDR3: CASSLALSNRGADEQFF
DNA: TGTGCCAGCAGCTTAGCGCTTTCTAACAGGGGGGCCGATGAGCAGTTCTTC

V: TRBV4-3
size: .
J: TRBJ2-7
D: .
CDR3: CASSPHIQSYEQYF
DNA: TGCGCCAGCAGCCCGCACATACAGTCCTACGAGCAGTACTTC

V: TRBV2
size: .
J: TRBJ1-1
D: .
CDR3: CASSEALLGGAFAAFF
DNA: TGTGCCAGCAGTGAAGCGCTTCTGGGAGGGGCGTTTGCAGCTTTCTTT

V: TRBV30
size: once
J: TRBJ2-7
D: .
CDR3: CAWSQGKGYEQYF
DNA: TGTGCCTGGAGCCAGGGTAAGGGGTACGAGCAGTACTTC

V: TRBV7-9
size: .
J: TRBJ2-7
D: TRBD1
CDR3: CASSLTGTGLDEQYF
DNA: TGTGCCAGCAGCTTAACCGGGACAGGGCTTGACGAGCAGTACTTC

V: TRBV9
size: .
J: TRBJ1-3
D: TRBD1
CDR3: CASSVGGQRGNTIYF
DNA: TGTGCCAGCAGCGTAGGGGGACAGCGGGGAAACACCATATATTTT

V: TRBV21-1
size: .
J: TRBJ1-5
D: .
CDR3: CASSRRQGASIQPQHF
DNA: TGTGCCAGCAGCAGAAGACAGGGGGCATCGATTCAGCCCCAGCATTTT

V: TRBV9
size: once
J: TRBJ1-1
D: TRBD1
CDR3: CASSVSSNRDRADTEAFF
DNA: TGTGCCAGCAGCGTATCCTCCAACCGCGACAGGGCCGACACTGAAGCTTTCTTT

V: TRBV30
size: .
J: TRBJ1-6
D: TRBD1
CDR3: CAWRLGTGGRSPLHF
DNA: TGTGCCTGGAGGCTAGGGACAGGGGGAAGGTCACCCCTCCACTTT

V: TRBV19
size: .
J: TRBJ2-2
D: TRBD2
CDR3: CASSIYGLAGGTGELFF
DNA: TGTGCCAGTAGTATATACGGACTAGCGGGAGGAACCGGGGAGCTGTTTTTT

V: TRBV7-8
size: .
J: TRBJ1-4
D: .
CDR3: CASSLDLPGATNEKLFF
DNA: TGTGCCAGCAGCTTAGACCTCCCAGGGGCAACTAATGAAAAACTGTTTTTT

V: TRBV7-2
size: .
J: TRBJ2-4
D: TRBD1
CDR3: CASSFTGTGDIQYF
DNA: TGTGCCAGCAGCTTCACCGGGACAGGGGACATTCAGTACTTC

V: TRBV12-3/TRBV12-4
size: .
J: TRBJ1-5
D: .
CDR3: CASSSGSNQPQHF
DNA: TGTGCCAGCTCTTCCGGGAGCAATCAGCCCCAGCATTTT

V: TRBV7-8
size: .
J: TRBJ2-5
D: TRBD2
CDR3: CASSFSREVETQYF
DNA: TGTGCCAGCAGCTTTTCTCGGGAGGTAGAGACCCAGTACTTC

V: TRBV12-3/TRBV12-4
size: .
J: TRBJ1-4
D: .
CDR3: CASSFTVEKLFF
DNA: TGTGCCAGCAGTTTTACGGTCGAAAAACTGTTTTTT

V: TRBV11-2
size: .
J: TRBJ1-2
D: .
CDR3: CASSSDSFGGYTF
DNA: TGTGCCAGCAGCTCGGACAGTTTCGGTGGCTACACCTTC

V: TRBV11-2
size: .
J: TRBJ2-1
D: TRBD1
CDR3: CASSLPPTGANNEQFF
DNA: TGTGCCAGCAGCTTACCTCCGACAGGGGCAAACAATGAGCAGTTCTTC

V: TRBV6-6
size: .
J: TRBJ2-7
D: .
CDR3: CASSYDREQYF
DNA: TGTGCCAGCAGTTACGACAGGGAGCAGTACTTC

V: TRBV4-3
size: .
J: TRBJ2-7
D: .
CDR3: CASSQDAGVSDEQYF
DNA: TGCGCCAGCAGCCAAGACGCAGGGGTTAGCGACGAGCAGTACTTC

V: TRBV5-4
size: .
J: TRBJ1-4
D: .
CDR3: CASSLHGGNEKLFF
DNA: TGTGCCAGCAGCTTGCACGGAGGGAATGAAAAACTGTTTTTT

V: TRBV14
size: .
J: TRBJ1-2
D: .
CDR3: CASSPRQGLYGYTF
DNA: TGTGCCAGCAGTCCTCGTCAGGGCCTCTATGGCTACACCTTC

V: TRBV19
size: .
J: TRBJ2-7
D: .
CDR3: CASSIVIRNEQYF
DNA: TGTGCCAGTAGTATAGTAATCAGGAACGAGCAGTACTTC

V: TRBV10-3
size: .
J: TRBJ1-3
D: .
CDR3: CAIMSGANTIYF
DNA: TGTGCCATCATGTCAGGTGCAAACACCATATATTTT

V: TRBV7-9
size: .
J: TRBJ1-2
D: .
CDR3: CASSPLQWYGYTF
DNA: TGTGCCAGCAGCCCCCTACAGTGGTATGGCTACACCTTC

V: TRBV9
size: .
J: TRBJ2-7
D: .
CDR3: CASSVDSLDRARTYEQYF
DNA: TGTGCCAGCAGCGTAGACAGCCTTGACCGAGCCCGGACCTACGAGCAGTACTTC

V: TRBV6-5
size: .
J: TRBJ1-3
D: TRBD1
CDR3: CASSYQGVNGNTIYF
DNA: TGTGCCAGCAGTTACCAGGGGGTTAATGGAAACACCATATATTTT